This T cell receptor (beta chain) was profiled in a study of T cell responses to AZD1222 COVID-19 vaccine. CDR1 and CDR2 from the germline V gene are SEHNR and FQNEAQ (reference sequence). The CDR3 spans 12 residues. The V end lost 2 bases, the J end lost 2 bases, and 1 base lay between the germline ends. TCRdb's copy holds only in-frame clones and misses some; the assay was immunoSEQ multiplex PCR. The sample holds 150,000 or so clones, about 92% seen once. The receptor comes from an adult in good health. The chain recombines TRBV7-9 with TRBJ2-1, with D uncertain. This sample comprised peripheral blood, obtained on day 0 of AZD1222 vaccination. The CDR3 loop is CASSLTYNEQFF. Here the CDR3 DNA reads TGTGCCAGCAGCTTAACCTACAATGAGCAGTTCTTC.